The 6 T cell receptor beta chains below were found in one sample sequenced in a study of CD8+CD57+ T cells in acquired aplastic anemia. The study profiled TCR beta VDJ and CDR3 using genomic DNA as template. TCRdb re-analysed the reads in MiXCR, keeping a single row per CDR3 protein. The table has under 500,000 distinct CDR3 sequences, around 33% seen once. Only patients with CD8+CD57+ cell expansion on flow cytometry were chosen for sequencing. The sample comprised sorted CD4+, CD8+, or CD8+CD57+ T cells (not recorded which) from PBMCs. The origin of the receptors is a human donor with aplastic anemia.

Turning to this clonotype: This may arise from a read error, as a much more abundant clone is one base away. The chain uses TRBV6-1 and TRBJ1-4; no reliable D call. V lost 2 bases to trimming and J lost 2 bases, with 0 bases between them. The CDR3 extends over 12 amino acids. Germline lookup yields CDR1 MNHNS and CDR2 SASEGT. The CDR3 region has the DNA TGTGCCAGCAGTGAAACTAATGAAAAACTGTTTTTT. This sequence encodes CASSETNEKLFF.

This clonotype was recorded many times. V usage is TRBV10-1 and J usage is TRBJ2-7; D is undetermined. The CDR3 sequence is 12 residues long. V was clipped by 0 bases and J by 7 bases, with 7 bases between them. CDR1 is WNHNN and CDR2 is SYGVQD in the germline V gene (reference sequence). The CDR3 DNA reads as TGCGCCAGCAGTGAGTCAGGCAGAGAGCAGTACTTC. It encodes CASSESGREQYF.

There are many counts of this clonotype. The V call is TRBV19, the J call TRBJ1-2, with D unclear. Trimming removed 7 bases from V and 4 bases from J, with 10 bases in between. The CDR3 covers 12 residues. Germline loops: CDR1 LNHDA, CDR2 SQIVND (reference sequence). The CDR3 protein is CASTRHLYGYTF. The DNA for the CDR3 is TGTGCCAGTACTCGACACCTCTATGGCTACACCTTC. Using reference TRBV19 and TRBJ1-2 for the parts outside the CDR3, the full variable domain is DGGITQSPKYLFRKEGQNVTLSCEQNLNHDAMYWYRQDPGQGLRLIYYSQIVNDFQKGDIAEGYSVSREKKESFPLTVTSAQKNPTAFYLCASTRHLYGYTFGSGTRLTVV.

In this sample, this clonotype turned up a few times. J is TRBJ2-3 and V is TRBV20-1; 8 bases map to TRBD2. This CDR3 has 15 amino acids. Per germline, CDR1 DFQATT and CDR2 SNEGSKA (reference sequence). The junction had 7 bases not matched to a gene; V was cut back by 5 bases and J by 0 bases. CDR3 sequence reads: CSAYIAGRSTDTQYF. CDR3 nucleotides: TGCAGTGCTTATATAGCGGGGCGAAGCACAGATACGCAGTATTTT.

This clonotype came up a few times. J is TRBJ2-2 and V is TRBV5-1; 8 positions agree with TRBD1. This CDR3 spans 15 amino acids. J was trimmed by 6 bases and V by 5 bases; bases with no gene match: 9. Per the germline V gene, CDR1 is SGHRS and CDR2 is YFSETQ. CDR3 amino acids: CASSSPTGVSGELFF. CDR3 nucleotides: TGCGCCAGCAGTTCTCCGACAGGGGTATCCGGGGAGCTGTTTTTT.

This clonotype was counted many times. The chain is built from TRBV15 and TRBJ1-3; D is uncertain. Germline CDR1 and CDR2: LNHNV and YYDKDF (reference sequence). The germline V and J ends were trimmed by 0 bases and 5 bases, with 5 bases remaining between them. This CDR3 comprises 13 residues. The CDR3 loop is CATSRDHRNTIYF. CDR3 sequence (DNA): TGTGCCACCAGCAGAGATCACAGAAACACCATATATTTT.